These T cell receptor beta chains were read from a single sample in a study of PD-L1 blockade in urothelial cancer. The repertoire was sequenced with immunoSEQ multiplex PCR; TCRdb's copy has only in-frame clones and lacks some. This table has some 40,000 clones, 75% to 95% appearing once. This specimen consisted of PBMCs, obtained around atezolizumab (anti-PD-L1) treatment. The receptors were sampled from an older man with urothelial cancer. The CDR3 runs from the conserved cysteine through the conserved F or W. The D gene is left open where the match is weak. Not all rows give a size; the values are once, few, many and, for expanded clones, a class.

TRBV10-3	-	TRBJ1-1	TRBD1	CAITWDRANTEAFF	TGTGCCATCACTTGGGACAGGGCTAACACTGAAGCTTTCTTT
TRBV11-2	-	TRBJ2-1	TRBD2	CASSSSGSSYNEQFF	TGTGCCAGCAGCTCTAGCGGATCATCCTACAATGAGCAGTTCTTC
TRBV5-4	-	TRBJ1-1	-	CASRRGRGAGEAFF	TGTGCCAGCAGGCGTGGCCGGGGGGCTGGTGAAGCTTTCTTT
TRBV5-1	-	TRBJ2-3	TRBD2	CASSLGRSGRAGADTQYF	TGCGCCAGCAGCTTGGGCCGGAGCGGGAGGGCCGGTGCAGATACGCAGTATTTT
TRBV6-6	-	TRBJ2-7	-	CASSAGFSYEQYF	TGTGCCAGCAGCGCAGGGTTCTCCTACGAGCAGTACTTC
TRBV21-1	-	TRBJ2-3	-	CASSKSGEIRDTQYF	TGTGCCAGCAGCAAATCAGGGGAGATTAGAGATACGCAGTATTTT
TRBV28	-	TRBJ2-3	-	CASSSRDTQYF	TGTGCCAGCAGTTCTAGGGATACGCAGTATTTT
TRBV12-5	-	TRBJ2-7	-	CASGFWGPRNEQYF	TGTGCTAGTGGTTTTTGGGGGCCGCGGAACGAGCAGTACTTC
TRBV6-4	-	TRBJ2-1	TRBD1	CASSATGGASYNEQFF	TGTGCCAGCAGTGCGACAGGGGGCGCCTCCTACAATGAGCAGTTCTTC
TRBV29-1	once	TRBJ2-2	TRBD2	CSAGGGTGELFF	TGCAGCGCCGGGGGGGGCACCGGGGAGCTGTTTTTT
TRBV10-3	-	TRBJ2-1	TRBD2	CASAGTSGREGQFF	TGTGCCAGTGCCGGGACTAGCGGGAGAGAAGGGCAGTTCTTC
TRBV6-6	-	TRBJ1-4	TRBD1	CASSPRQGEKLFF	TGTGCCAGCAGCCCGAGACAGGGAGAAAAACTGTTTTTT
TRBV5-1	once	TRBJ2-7	TRBD1	CASSIGSTGGGYEQYF	TGCGCCAGCAGCATTGGCTCGACAGGGGGTGGGTACGAGCAGTACTTC
TRBV11-2	-	TRBJ2-7	TRBD1	CASSEGQGPYEQYF	TGTGCCAGCAGCGAAGGACAGGGCCCCTACGAGCAGTACTTC
TRBV7-9	-	TRBJ2-7	-	CASRPTGLVYEQYF	TGTGCCAGCAGACCCACGGGACTTGTCTACGAGCAGTACTTC
TRBV5-4	-	TRBJ1-1	-	CATGLVEGGTEAFF	TGTGCCACCGGCCTGGTAGAAGGGGGAACTGAAGCTTTCTTT
TRBV5-1	-	TRBJ1-1	TRBD1	CASSRTGMGGLNTEAFF	TGCGCCAGCAGCCGGACAGGGATGGGGGGCTTGAACACTGAAGCTTTCTTT
TRBV5-1	-	TRBJ2-7	TRBD1	CASSLAVRGQTYEQYF	TGCGCCAGCAGCTTGGCCGTACGGGGACAGACCTACGAGCAGTACTTC
TRBV7-3	-	TRBJ2-3	-	CASSLTGPDTQYF	TGTGCCAGCAGCTTAACGGGGCCAGATACGCAGTATTTT
TRBV18	-	TRBJ1-4	TRBD1	CASRSGGEGEKLFF	TGTGCCAGCCGCTCAGGGGGCGAGGGAGAAAAACTGTTTTTT
TRBV19	-	TRBJ1-5	TRBD1	CASSPQDRGSNQPQHF	TGTGCCAGTAGTCCCCAAGACAGGGGGAGCAATCAGCCCCAGCATTTT
TRBV7-6	once	TRBJ2-1	-	CASSPRLDNEQFF	TGTGCCAGCAGCCCCCGACTGGACAATGAGCAGTTCTTC
TRBV28	-	TRBJ1-4	TRBD1	CASSSTGLGEKLFF	TGTGCCAGCAGTTCGACAGGGCTGGGGGAAAAACTGTTTTTT
TRBV14	once	TRBJ2-3	-	CASSPLSTDTQYF	TGTGCCAGCAGCCCTTTAAGCACAGATACGCAGTATTTT
TRBV4-1	-	TRBJ2-1	TRBD2	CASSQDVTSAYNEQFF	TGCGCCAGCAGCCAAGATGTGACTAGCGCGTACAATGAGCAGTTCTTC
TRBV19	-	TRBJ1-1	-	CASSTHQGGTEAFF	TGTGCCAGTAGTACGCATCAGGGAGGCACTGAAGCTTTCTTT
TRBV19	-	TRBJ2-1	TRBD2	CASSSGTRQYNEQFF	TGTGCCAGTAGTTCCGGGACTAGGCAGTACAATGAGCAGTTCTTC
TRBV13	few	TRBJ2-3	TRBD2	CASKRREGRTDTQYF	TGTGCCAGCAAACGGCGGGAGGGCCGAACAGATACGCAGTATTTT
TRBV28	-	TRBJ2-2	-	CASIQGLWTTGELFF	TGTGCCAGCATACAGGGTTTATGGACTACCGGGGAGCTGTTTTTT
TRBV5-1	once	TRBJ1-2	-	CASSPQGTNYGYTF	TGCGCCAGCAGCCCGCAGGGGACTAACTATGGCTACACCTTC
TRBV5-1	-	TRBJ2-3	TRBD2	CASRTSGRAEDTQYF	TGCGCCAGCAGGACGAGCGGGAGGGCTGAGGATACGCAGTATTTT
TRBV28	-	TRBJ2-3	TRBD2	CASSSLAGVSGTDTQYF	TGTGCCAGCAGTTCCCTAGCGGGAGTGTCTGGGACAGATACGCAGTATTTT
TRBV6-6	-	TRBJ2-7	TRBD2	CASTKAGSNDEQYF	TGTGCCAGCACCAAAGCGGGAAGTAACGACGAGCAGTACTTC
TRBV5-1	-	TRBJ2-1	TRBD1	CASNPTGDDEQFF	TGCGCCAGCAACCCTACAGGGGATGATGAGCAGTTCTTC
TRBV28	few	TRBJ1-4	TRBD1	CASSSGQAARVFF	TGTGCCAGCAGTAGCGGACAGGCCGCACGAGTGTTTTTT
TRBV4-1	-	TRBJ2-1	TRBD2	CASSQESGLAGGSYNEQFF	TGCGCCAGCAGCCAAGAGTCGGGACTAGCGGGAGGGTCCTACAATGAGCAGTTCTTC
TRBV6-5	once	TRBJ2-6	-	CASSLSWGANVLTF	TGTGCCAGCAGCCTAAGCTGGGGGGCCAACGTCCTGACTTTC
TRBV10-3	-	TRBJ1-5	TRBD1	CAISPTGGALGNQPQHF	TGTGCCATCAGTCCTACAGGGGGCGCGCTCGGCAATCAGCCCCAGCATTTT
TRBV29-1	-	TRBJ2-3	TRBD1	CSVKAGTGTDTQYF	TGCAGCGTAAAAGCCGGGACAGGGACAGATACGCAGTATTTT
TRBV27	-	TRBJ2-5	-	CASKSTDRFGETQYF	TGTGCCAGCAAATCTACCGACAGGTTTGGGGAGACCCAGTACTTC
TRBV5-6	-	TRBJ1-1	-	CASSLAGAGANTEAFF	TGTGCCAGCAGCTTGGCCGGTGCTGGAGCGAACACTGAAGCTTTCTTT